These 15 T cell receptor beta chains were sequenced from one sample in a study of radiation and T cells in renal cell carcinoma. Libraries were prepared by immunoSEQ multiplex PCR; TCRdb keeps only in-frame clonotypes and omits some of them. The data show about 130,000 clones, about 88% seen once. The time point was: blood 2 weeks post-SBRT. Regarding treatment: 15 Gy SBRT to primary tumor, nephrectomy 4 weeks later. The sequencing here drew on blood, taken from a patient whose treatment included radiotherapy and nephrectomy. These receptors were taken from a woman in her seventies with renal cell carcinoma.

Here the CDR3 DNA reads TGTGCCAGCAGTCAGTACAGGGCCCACTACGAGCAGTACTTC. It encodes CASSQYRAHYEQYF. The V gene is TRBV6-5, the J gene TRBJ2-7, with TRBD1 as a possible D gene (6 bases). In germline, CDR1 is MNHEY, CDR2 SVGAGI. The CDR3 runs 14 residues. V lost 5 bases to trimming and J lost 3 bases, with 14 bases between them.

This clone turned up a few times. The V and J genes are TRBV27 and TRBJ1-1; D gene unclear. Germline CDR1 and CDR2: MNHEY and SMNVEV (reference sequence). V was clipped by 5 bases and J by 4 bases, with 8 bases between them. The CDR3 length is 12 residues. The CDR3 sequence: CASSARGTEAFF. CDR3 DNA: TGTGCCAGCAGTGCCCGCGGCACTGAAGCTTTCTTT.

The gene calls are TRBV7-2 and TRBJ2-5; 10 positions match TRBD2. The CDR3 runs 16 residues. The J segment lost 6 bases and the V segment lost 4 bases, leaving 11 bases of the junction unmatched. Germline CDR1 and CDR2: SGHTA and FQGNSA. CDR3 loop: CASSYLLAGGMQTQYF. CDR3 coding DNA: TGTGCCAGCAGCTATCTCTTAGCGGGGGGAATGCAGACCCAGTACTTC.

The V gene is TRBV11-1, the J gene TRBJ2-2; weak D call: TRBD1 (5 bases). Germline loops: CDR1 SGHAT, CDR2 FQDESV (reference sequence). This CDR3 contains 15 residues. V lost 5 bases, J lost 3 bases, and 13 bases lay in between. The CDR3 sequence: CASSPAGLDTGELFF. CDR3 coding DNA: TGTGCCAGCAGCCCTGCAGGGTTGGACACCGGGGAGCTGTTTTTT.

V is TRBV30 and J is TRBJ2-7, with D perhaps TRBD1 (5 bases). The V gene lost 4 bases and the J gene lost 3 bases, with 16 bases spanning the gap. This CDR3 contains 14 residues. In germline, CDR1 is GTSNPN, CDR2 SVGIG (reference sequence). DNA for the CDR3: TGTGCCTGGACTAAGCCCCAAGACAGCTACGAGCAGTACTTC. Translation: CAWTKPQDSYEQYF.

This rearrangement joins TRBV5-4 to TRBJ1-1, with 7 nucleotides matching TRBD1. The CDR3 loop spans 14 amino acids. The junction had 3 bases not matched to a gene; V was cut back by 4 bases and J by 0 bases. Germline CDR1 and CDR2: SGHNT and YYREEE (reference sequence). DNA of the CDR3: TGTGCCAGCAGCACGGGACAGATGAACACTGAAGCTTTCTTT. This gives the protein CASSTGQMNTEAFF.

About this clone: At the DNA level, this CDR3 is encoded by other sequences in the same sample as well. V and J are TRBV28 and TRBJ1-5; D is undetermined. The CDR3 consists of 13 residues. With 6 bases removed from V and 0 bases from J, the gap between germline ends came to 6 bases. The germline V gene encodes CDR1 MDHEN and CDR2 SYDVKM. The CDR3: CASSGYSNQPQHF. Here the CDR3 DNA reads TGTGCCAGCAGCGGGTATAGCAATCAGCCCCAGCATTTT.

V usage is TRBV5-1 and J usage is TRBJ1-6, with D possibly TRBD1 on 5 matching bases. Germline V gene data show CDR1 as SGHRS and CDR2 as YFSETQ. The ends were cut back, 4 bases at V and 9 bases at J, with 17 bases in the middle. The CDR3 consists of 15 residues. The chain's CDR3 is CASSPSGSLGSPLHF. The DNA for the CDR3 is TGCGCCAGCAGCCCCTCAGGGAGTTTAGGTTCACCCCTCCACTTT.

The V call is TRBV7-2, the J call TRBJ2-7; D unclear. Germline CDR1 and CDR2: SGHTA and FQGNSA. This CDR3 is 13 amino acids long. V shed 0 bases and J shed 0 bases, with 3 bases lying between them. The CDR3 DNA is TGTGCCAGCAGCTTAGCGGCCTCCTACGAGCAGTACTTC. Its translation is CASSLAASYEQYF.

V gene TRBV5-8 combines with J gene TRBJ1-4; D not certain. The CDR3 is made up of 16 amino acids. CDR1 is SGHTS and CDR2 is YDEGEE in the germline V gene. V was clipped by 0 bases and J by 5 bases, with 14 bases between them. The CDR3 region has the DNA TGTGCCAGCAGCTTGGGGCGGGCATCCTTCAATGAAAAACTGTTTTTT. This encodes CASSLGRASFNEKLFF.

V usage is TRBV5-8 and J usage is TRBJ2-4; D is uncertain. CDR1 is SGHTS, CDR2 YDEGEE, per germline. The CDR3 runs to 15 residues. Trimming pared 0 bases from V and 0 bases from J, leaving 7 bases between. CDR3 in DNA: TGTGCCAGCAGCTTGGGTGTTCTAGCCAAAAACATTCAGTACTTC. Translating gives CASSLGVLAKNIQYF.

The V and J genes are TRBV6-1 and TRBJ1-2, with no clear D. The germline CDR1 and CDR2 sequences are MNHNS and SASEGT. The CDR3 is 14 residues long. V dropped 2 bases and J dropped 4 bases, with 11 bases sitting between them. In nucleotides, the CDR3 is TGTGCCAGCAGTGAACGGTACTTCACCTATGGCTACACCTTC. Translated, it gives CASSERYFTYGYTF.

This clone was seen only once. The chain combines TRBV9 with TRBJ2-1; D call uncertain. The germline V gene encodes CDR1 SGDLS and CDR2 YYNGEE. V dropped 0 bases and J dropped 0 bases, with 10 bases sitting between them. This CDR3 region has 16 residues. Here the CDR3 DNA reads TGTGCCAGCAGCGTAGAATCCCTGACCTCCTACAATGAGCAGTTCTTC. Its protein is CASSVESLTSYNEQFF.

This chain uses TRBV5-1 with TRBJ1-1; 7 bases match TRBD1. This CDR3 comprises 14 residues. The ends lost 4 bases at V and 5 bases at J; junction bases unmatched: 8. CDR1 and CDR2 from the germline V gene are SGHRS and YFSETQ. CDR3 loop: CASSPTTGQTEAFF. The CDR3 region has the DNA TGCGCCAGCAGCCCAACGACAGGGCAAACTGAAGCTTTCTTT.

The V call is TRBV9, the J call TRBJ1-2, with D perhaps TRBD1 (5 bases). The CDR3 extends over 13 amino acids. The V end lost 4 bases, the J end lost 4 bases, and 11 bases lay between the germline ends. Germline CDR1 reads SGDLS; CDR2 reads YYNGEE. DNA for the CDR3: TGTGCCAGCAGCCGGACGACAGCCTATGGCTACACCTTC. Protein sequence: CASSRTTAYGYTF.